The entry below gives a single T cell receptor beta chain sequence along with its context. An end of the junction differs from the germline gene, which may be a read error. This specimen belongs to a study of blood T cell repertoires in COVID-19. Across the whole study: The analysed material was cDNA or gDNA that came from T cells, B-cell-depleted T cells, or PBMCs.

The CDR3 runs to 20 residues. Germline lookup yields CDR1 SSHAT and CDR2 FNYEAQ (reference sequence). The repertoire was sequenced with immunoSEQ multiplex PCR; TCRdb's copy has only in-frame clones and lacks some. The sample comprises over 45,000 clones, 65% to 85% of which are singletons, and around 20% rests with the top ten. The genes are TRBV7-7 and TRBJ2-1, with 13 bases identical to TRBD2. The sequence was collected from a human donor with active or convalescent COVID-19. The donor label of this sample is uncertain. The sequenced sample consisted of peripheral blood. Here the CDR3 DNA reads TGTGCTAGCAGCCGCAACCCTCTACTAGCGGGAGGGCCTAGGCGTGATGAGCAGTTCTTC. Translation gives CASSRNPLLAGGPRRDEQFF.